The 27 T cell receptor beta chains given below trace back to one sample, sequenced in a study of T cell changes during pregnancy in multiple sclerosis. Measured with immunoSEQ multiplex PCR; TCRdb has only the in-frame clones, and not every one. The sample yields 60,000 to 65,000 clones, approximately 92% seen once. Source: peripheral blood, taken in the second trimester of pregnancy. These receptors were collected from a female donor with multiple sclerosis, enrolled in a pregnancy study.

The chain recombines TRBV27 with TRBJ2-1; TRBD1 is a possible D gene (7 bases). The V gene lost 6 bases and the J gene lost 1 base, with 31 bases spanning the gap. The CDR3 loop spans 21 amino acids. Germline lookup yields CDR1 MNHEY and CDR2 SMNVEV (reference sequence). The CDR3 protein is CASSRIGGTSAGGISYNEQFF. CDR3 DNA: TGTGCCAGCAGCAGAATAGGGGGCACAAGCGCGGGCGGGATTTCCTACAATGAGCAGTTCTTC.

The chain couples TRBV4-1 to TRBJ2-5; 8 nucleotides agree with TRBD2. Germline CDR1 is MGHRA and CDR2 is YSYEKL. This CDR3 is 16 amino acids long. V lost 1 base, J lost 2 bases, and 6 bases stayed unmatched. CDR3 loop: CASSQAASGRQETQYF. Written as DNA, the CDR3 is TGCGCCAGCAGCCAAGCTGCTAGCGGGCGACAAGAGACCCAGTACTTC.

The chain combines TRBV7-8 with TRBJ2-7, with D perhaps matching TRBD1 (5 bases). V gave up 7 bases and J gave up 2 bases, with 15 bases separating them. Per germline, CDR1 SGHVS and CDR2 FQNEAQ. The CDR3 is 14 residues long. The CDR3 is CASTKGRAPYEQYF. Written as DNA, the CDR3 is TGTGCCAGCACAAAAGGCAGGGCACCCTACGAGCAGTACTTC.

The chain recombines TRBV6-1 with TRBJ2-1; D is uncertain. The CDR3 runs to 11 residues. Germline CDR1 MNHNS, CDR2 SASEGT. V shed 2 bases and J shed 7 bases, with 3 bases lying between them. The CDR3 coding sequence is TGTGCCAGCAGTGAATCGAATGAGCAGTTCTTC. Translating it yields CASSESNEQFF.

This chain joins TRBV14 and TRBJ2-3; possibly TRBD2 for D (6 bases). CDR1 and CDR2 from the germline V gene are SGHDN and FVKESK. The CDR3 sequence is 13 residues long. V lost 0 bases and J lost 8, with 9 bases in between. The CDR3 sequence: CASSQDGGITQYF. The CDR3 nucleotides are TGTGCCAGCAGCCAAGATGGGGGGATTACGCAGTATTTT.

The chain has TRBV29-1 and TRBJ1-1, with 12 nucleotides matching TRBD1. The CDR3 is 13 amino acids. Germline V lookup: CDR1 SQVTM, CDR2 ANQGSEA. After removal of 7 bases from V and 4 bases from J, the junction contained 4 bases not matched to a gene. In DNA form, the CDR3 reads TGCAGCGCAAGGGACAGGGGGCTCACTGAAGCTTTCTTT. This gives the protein CSARDRGLTEAFF. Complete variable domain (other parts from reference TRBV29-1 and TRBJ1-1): SAVISQKPSRDICQRGTSLTIQCQVDSQVTMMFWYRQQPGQSLTLIATANQGSEATYESGFVIDKFPISRPNLTFSTLTVSNMSPEDSSIYLCSARDRGLTEAFFGQGTRLTVV.

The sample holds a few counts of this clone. Written as DNA, the CDR3 is TGCGCCAGCAGCCAAGCTGATACGCAGTATTTT. Translation gives CASSQADTQYF. The chain employs TRBV4-3 and TRBJ2-3; no clear D. V gave up 1 base and J gave up 6 bases, with 2 bases separating them. This CDR3 contains 11 residues. Germline V gene lookup returns CDR1 LGHNA and CDR2 YSLEER.

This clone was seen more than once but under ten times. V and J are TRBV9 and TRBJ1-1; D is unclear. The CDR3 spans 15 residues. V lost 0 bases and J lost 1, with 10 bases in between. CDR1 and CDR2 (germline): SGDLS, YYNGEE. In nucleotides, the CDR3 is TGTGCCAGCAGCGTAGCCGTGGCGGGGAACACTGAAGCTTTCTTT. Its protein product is CASSVAVAGNTEAFF.

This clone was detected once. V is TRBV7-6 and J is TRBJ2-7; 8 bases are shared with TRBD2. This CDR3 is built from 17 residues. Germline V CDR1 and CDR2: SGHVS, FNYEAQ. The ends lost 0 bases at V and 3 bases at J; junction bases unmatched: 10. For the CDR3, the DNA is TGTGCCAGCAGCTTAGCGCTTTGGCGGGAGGACCACTACGAGCAGTACTTC. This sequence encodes CASSLALWREDHYEQYF. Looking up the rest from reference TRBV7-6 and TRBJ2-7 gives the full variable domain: GAGVSQSPRYKVTKRGQDVALRCDPISGHVSLYWYRQALGQGPEFLTYFNYEAQQDKSGLPNDRFSAERPEGSISTLTIQRTEQRDSAMYRCASSLALWREDHYEQYFGPGTRLTVT.

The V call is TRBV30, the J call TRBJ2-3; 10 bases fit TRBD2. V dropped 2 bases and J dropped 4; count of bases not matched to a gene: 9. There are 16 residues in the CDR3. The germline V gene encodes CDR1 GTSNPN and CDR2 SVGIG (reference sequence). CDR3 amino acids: CAWSTGLAGAADTQYF. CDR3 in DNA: TGTGCCTGGAGTACCGGGCTAGCGGGGGCGGCAGATACGCAGTATTTT.

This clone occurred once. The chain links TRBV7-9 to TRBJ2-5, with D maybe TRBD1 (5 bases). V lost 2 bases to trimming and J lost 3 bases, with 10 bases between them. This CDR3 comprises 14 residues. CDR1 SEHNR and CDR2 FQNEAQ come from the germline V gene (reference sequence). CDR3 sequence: CASSLQGVKETQYF. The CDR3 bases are TGTGCCAGCAGCTTACAGGGTGTAAAAGAGACCCAGTACTTC.

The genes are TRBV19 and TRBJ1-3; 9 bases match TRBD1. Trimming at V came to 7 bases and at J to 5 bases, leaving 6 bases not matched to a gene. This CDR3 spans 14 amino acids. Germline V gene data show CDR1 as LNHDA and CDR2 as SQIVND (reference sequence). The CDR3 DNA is TGTGCCAGTATTCCGGACAGGGGTAGAAACACCATATATTTT. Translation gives CASIPDRGRNTIYF.

The CDR3 nucleotides are TGTGCCAGCAGACAGAGACTAGCGGAGACGCTACAAGAGACCCAGTACTTC. Its translation: CASRQRLAETLQETQYF. This chain joins TRBV27 and TRBJ2-5, with 9 bases fitting TRBD2. V was clipped by 6 bases and J by 2 bases; unmatched bases: 13. The CDR3 loop spans 17 amino acids. Per the germline V gene, CDR1 is MNHEY and CDR2 is SMNVEV (reference sequence).

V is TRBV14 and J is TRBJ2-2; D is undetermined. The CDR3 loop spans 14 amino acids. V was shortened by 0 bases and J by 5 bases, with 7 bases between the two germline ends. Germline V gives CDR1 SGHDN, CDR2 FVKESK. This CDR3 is CASSQEPITGELFF. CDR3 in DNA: TGTGCCAGCAGCCAAGAACCTATTACCGGGGAGCTGTTTTTT.

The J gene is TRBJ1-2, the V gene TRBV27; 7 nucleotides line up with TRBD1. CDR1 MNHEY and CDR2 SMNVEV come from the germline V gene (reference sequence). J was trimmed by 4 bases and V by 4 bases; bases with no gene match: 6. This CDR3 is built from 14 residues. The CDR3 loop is CASSSGTASYGYTF. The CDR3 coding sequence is TGTGCCAGCAGTTCCGGGACAGCGTCCTATGGCTACACCTTC.

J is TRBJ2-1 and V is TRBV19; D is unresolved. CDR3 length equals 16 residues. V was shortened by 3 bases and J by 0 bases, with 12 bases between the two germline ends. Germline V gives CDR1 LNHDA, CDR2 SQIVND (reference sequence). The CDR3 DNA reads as TGTGCCAGTAGTATTGGCCCTTATATCTCCTACAATGAGCAGTTCTTC. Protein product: CASSIGPYISYNEQFF.

CDR3 sequence: CATGQGASRGEKLFF. Written as DNA, the CDR3 is TGTGCCACGGGACAGGGGGCATCGAGGGGTGAAAAACTGTTTTTT. J is TRBJ1-4 and V is TRBV6-5; 12 nucleotides line up with TRBD1. CDR3 length: 15 amino acids. The germline CDR1 and CDR2 sequences are MNHEY and SVGAGI. The V gene end was trimmed by 10 bases and the J gene end by 7 bases; junction bases not matched to a gene: 10.

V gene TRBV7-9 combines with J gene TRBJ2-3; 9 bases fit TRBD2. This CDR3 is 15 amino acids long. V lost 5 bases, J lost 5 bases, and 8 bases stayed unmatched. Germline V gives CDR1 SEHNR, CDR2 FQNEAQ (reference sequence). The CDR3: CASSTLAGAVDTQYF. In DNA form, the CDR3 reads TGTGCCAGCAGCACTTTAGCGGGAGCGGTAGATACGCAGTATTTT.

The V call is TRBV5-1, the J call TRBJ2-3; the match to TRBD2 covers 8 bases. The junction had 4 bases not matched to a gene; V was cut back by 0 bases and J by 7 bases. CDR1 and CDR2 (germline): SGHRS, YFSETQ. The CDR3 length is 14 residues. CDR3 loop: CASSLGTSTNTQYF. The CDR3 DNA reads TGCGCCAGCAGCTTGGGGACTAGCACTAATACGCAGTATTTT.

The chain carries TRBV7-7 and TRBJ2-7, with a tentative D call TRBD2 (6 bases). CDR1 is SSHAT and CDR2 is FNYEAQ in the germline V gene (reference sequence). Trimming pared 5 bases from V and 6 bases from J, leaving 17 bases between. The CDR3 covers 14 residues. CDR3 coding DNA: TGTGCCAGCAGCCCGACTAGATTCGGAGTCGAGCAGTACTTC. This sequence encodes CASSPTRFGVEQYF.

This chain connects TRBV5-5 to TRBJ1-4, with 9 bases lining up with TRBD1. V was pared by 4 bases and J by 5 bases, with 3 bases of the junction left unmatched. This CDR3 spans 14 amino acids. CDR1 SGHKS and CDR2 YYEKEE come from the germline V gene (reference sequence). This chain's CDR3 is CASSTGTGNEKLFF. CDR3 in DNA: TGTGCCAGCAGCACCGGGACAGGGAATGAAAAACTGTTTTTT.

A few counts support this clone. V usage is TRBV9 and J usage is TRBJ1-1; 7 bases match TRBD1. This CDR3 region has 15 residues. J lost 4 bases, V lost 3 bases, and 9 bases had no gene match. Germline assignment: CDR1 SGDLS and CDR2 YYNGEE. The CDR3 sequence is CASSDGQVGVTEAFF. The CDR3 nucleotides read TGTGCCAGCAGCGATGGACAGGTGGGCGTCACTGAAGCTTTCTTT.

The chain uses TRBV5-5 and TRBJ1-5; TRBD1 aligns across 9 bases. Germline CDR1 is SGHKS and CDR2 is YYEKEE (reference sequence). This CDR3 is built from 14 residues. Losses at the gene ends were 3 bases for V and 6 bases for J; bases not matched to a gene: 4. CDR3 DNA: TGTGCCAGCAGCTGGGGACAGGGCGCTCAGCCCCAGCATTTT. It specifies CASSWGQGAQPQHF.

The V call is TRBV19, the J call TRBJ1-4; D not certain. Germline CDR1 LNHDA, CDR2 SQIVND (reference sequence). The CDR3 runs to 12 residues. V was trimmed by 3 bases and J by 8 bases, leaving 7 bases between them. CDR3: CASSIRGEKLFF. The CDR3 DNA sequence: TGTGCCAGTAGTATCCGAGGAGAAAAACTGTTTTTT.

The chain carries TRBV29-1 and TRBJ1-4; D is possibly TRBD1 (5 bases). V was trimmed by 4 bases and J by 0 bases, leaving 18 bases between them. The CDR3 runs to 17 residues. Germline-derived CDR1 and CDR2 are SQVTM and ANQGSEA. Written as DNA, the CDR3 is TGCAGCGTTGGGGGGGTACAAGATGACGCAACTAATGAAAAACTGTTTTTT. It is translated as CSVGGVQDDATNEKLFF.

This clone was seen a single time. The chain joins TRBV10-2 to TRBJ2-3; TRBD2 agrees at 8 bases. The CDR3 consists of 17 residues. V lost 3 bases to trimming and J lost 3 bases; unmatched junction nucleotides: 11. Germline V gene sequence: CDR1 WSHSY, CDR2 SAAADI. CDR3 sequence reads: CASSDPRGVAGTDTQYF. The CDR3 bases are TGCGCCAGCAGTGACCCGAGGGGGGTAGCGGGAACAGATACGCAGTATTTT.

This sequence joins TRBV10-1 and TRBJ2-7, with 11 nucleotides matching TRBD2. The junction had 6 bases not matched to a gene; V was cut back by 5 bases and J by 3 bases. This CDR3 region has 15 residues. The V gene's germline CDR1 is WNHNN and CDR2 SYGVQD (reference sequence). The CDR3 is CASSSGLAGFYEQYF. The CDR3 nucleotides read TGCGCCAGCAGTTCCGGACTAGCGGGTTTCTACGAGCAGTACTTC.